The T cell receptor beta chain described here comes from a study of blood T cell repertoires in COVID-19. Study-wide context: From the United States, Italy and Spain came samples of acute and convalescent COVID-19. Sample material is recorded as cDNA or gDNA derived from T cells, B-cell-depleted T cells, or PBMCs.

Original methodology: Researchers report that nucleated cell counts were estimated from reference gene primer amplification. Libraries were prepared by immunoSEQ multiplex PCR; TCRdb keeps only in-frame clonotypes and omits some of them. The V and J calls and the clone size are those of that table, but D and trimming were determined from the DNA. The sample lists 150,000 to 170,000 clones; 70% to 85% were seen once. The CDR3 is 15 amino acids. The V segment lost 3 bases and the J segment 0 bases; nucleotides outside the gene matches: 3. Germline CDR1 is SGDLS and CDR2 is YYNGEE. The source is a woman aged 60-70 years with acute or convalescent COVID-19. The sample consisted of peripheral blood. The chain carries TRBV9 and TRBJ2-7, with 10 bases matching TRBD2. The CDR3 is CASSAGLAVSYEQYF. The DNA of the CDR3 is TGTGCCAGCAGCGCCGGACTAGCGGTCTCCTACGAGCAGTACTTC.